These 25 T cell receptor beta chains originate from one sample sequenced in a study of control samples from healthy donors and cancer patients. Data came from immunoSEQ multiplex PCR; TCRdb stores just in-frame clones and leaves some out. The repertoire holds 150,000 to 200,000 clones, 96% seen once, with around 0.92% in the top ten. Input material: blood. Source of these receptors: a woman aged 25 to 39 in good health.

The V and J genes are TRBV28 and TRBJ2-3, with 11 bases identical to TRBD1. The length of the CDR3 is 17 residues. Germline lookup yields CDR1 MDHEN and CDR2 SYDVKM. The V segment lost 0 bases and the J segment 6 bases; nucleotides outside the gene matches: 8. The CDR3 spells CASSLWGTGGRGDTQYF. DNA for the CDR3: TGTGCCAGCAGTTTATGGGGGACAGGGGGAAGAGGGGATACGCAGTATTTT. The full variable domain, in which reference TRBV28 and TRBJ2-3 provide the parts outside the CDR3, is DVKVTQSSRYLVKRTGEKVFLECVQDMDHENMFWYRQDPGLGLRLIYFSYDVKMKEKGDIPEGYSVSREKKERFSLILESASTNQTSMYLCASSLWGTGGRGDTQYFGPGTRLTVL.

In its sample, this clone was seen once. The V call is TRBV4-1, the J call TRBJ2-7; TRBD2 matches 10 bases. This CDR3 region has 15 residues. Germline CDR1 reads MGHRA; CDR2 reads YSYEKL. The V segment lost 2 bases and the J segment 8 bases; nucleotides outside the gene matches: 9. CDR3 protein: CASSQSPSGRPQQYF. Here the CDR3 DNA reads TGCGCCAGCAGCCAATCCCCTAGCGGGAGACCCCAGCAGTACTTC.

The V gene is TRBV18, the J gene TRBJ2-1; D is uncertain. This CDR3 has 15 residues. The V end was cut by 3 bases, the J end by 0 bases, with 9 bases between. Looked up from germline, CDR1 is KGHSH and CDR2 is LQKENI. The CDR3 sequence: CASSPTQSSYNEQFF. In DNA form, the CDR3 reads TGTGCCAGCTCACCTACACAGAGCTCCTACAATGAGCAGTTCTTC. Together with reference TRBV18 and TRBJ2-1, the CDR3 gives the full variable domain: NAGVMQNPRHLVRRRGQEARLRCSPMKGHSHVYWYRQLPEEGLKFMVYLQKENIIDESGMPKERFSAEFPKEGPSILRIQQVVRGDSAAYFCASSPTQSSYNEQFFGPGTRLTVL.

The genes are TRBV7-9 and TRBJ2-1; a weak D match, TRBD2 (7 bases). The CDR3 has 18 residues. The ends were cut back, 5 bases at V and 0 bases at J, with 20 bases in the middle. Per the germline V gene, CDR1 is SEHNR and CDR2 is FQNEAQ (reference sequence). This CDR3 reads CASSPRGVRGSSYNEQFF. In DNA, the CDR3 is TGTGCCAGCAGCCCTAGGGGGGTGCGGGGGAGCTCCTACAATGAGCAGTTCTTC.

The rearrangement links TRBV5-8 to TRBJ1-4; unclear D gene. The CDR3 loop spans 15 amino acids. V shed 0 bases and J shed 0 bases, with 6 bases lying between them. The germline gives CDR1 SGHTS, CDR2 YDEGEE. Written as DNA, the CDR3 is TGTGCCAGCAGCTTGGGTGGTGCAACTAATGAAAAACTGTTTTTT. It specifies CASSLGGATNEKLFF. The entire variable domain, with the rest obtained from reference TRBV5-8 and TRBJ1-4, is as follows: EAGVTQSPTHLIKTRGQQATLRCSPISGHTSVYWYQQALGLGLQFLLWYDEGEERNRGNFPPRFSGRQFPNYSSELNVNALELEDSALYLCASSLGGATNEKLFFGSGTQLSVL.

The chain has TRBV27 and TRBJ2-1, with a weak D call TRBD2 (6 bases). CDR3 size: 15 residues. V was clipped by 1 base and J by 10 bases, with 17 bases between them. CDR1 MNHEY and CDR2 SMNVEV come from the germline V gene (reference sequence). The CDR3, as DNA: TGTGCCAGCAGTTTATTGGGTTTGCTAGCGAACGAGCAGTTCTTC. Translated: CASSLLGLLANEQFF.

This chain links TRBV12-3 or TRBV12-4 with TRBJ1-5; no clear D gene. The CDR3 is made up of 13 amino acids. The V and J ends lost 10 bases and 0 bases respectively, with 10 bases between them. The DNA for the CDR3 is TGTGCCACAACGGCAGTTAGCAATCAGCCCCAGCATTTT. It yields the protein CATTAVSNQPQHF.

The chain uses TRBV3-1 (or the pseudogene TRBV3-2) and TRBJ2-2; D is uncertain. Looked up from germline, CDR1 is LGHDT and CDR2 is YNNKEL (reference sequence). The CDR3 loop spans 15 amino acids. The V gene lost 1 base and the J gene lost 1 base, with 7 bases spanning the gap. The CDR3 DNA reads TGTGCCAGCAGCCAAGGGTGGGGGAACACCGGGGAGCTGTTTTTT. As protein: CASSQGWGNTGELFF.

The CDR3 coding sequence is TGTGCCAGCAGTTACTCGGTGCGGGGTTGGGGGGCTGAAGCTTTCTTT. Translation: CASSYSVRGWGAEAFF. The gene calls are TRBV6-5 and TRBJ1-1; D is perhaps TRBD1 (5 bases). Germline-derived CDR1 and CDR2 are MNHEY and SVGAGI. Between the trimmed V and J ends, which lost 0 bases and 6 bases, there was a span of 17 bases. The CDR3 length is 16 residues.

This clone was seen only once. V usage is TRBV7-9 and J usage is TRBJ2-2, with D possibly being TRBD1 or TRBD2 (7 bases each). The ends were cut back, 1 base at V and 5 bases at J, with 11 bases in the middle. The CDR3 contains 15 residues. Germline CDR1 and CDR2: SEHNR and FQNEAQ (reference sequence). Written as DNA, the CDR3 is TGTGCCAGCAGCTTAGTCCAGGGGGGGACCGGGGAGCTGTTTTTT. It codes for CASSLVQGGTGELFF.

For the CDR3, the DNA is TGTGCCAGCAGAACAGCCACTAACTATGGCTACACCTTC. Its protein product is CASRTATNYGYTF. The V gene is TRBV28, the J gene TRBJ1-2; D gene unclear. Germline CDR1 reads MDHEN; CDR2 reads SYDVKM. V shed 6 bases and J shed 0 bases, with 8 bases lying between them. The CDR3 is 13 amino acids.

This chain uses TRBV10-2 with TRBJ1-2, with 10 bases aligning to TRBD1. Trimming at V came to 4 bases and at J to 7 bases, leaving 9 bases not matched to a gene. From germline, CDR1 is WSHSY and CDR2 SAAADI. The CDR3 has 15 residues. The CDR3 sequence is CASSGSGQGLVGYTF. For the CDR3, the DNA is TGCGCCAGCAGTGGGTCGGGACAGGGGTTGGTTGGCTACACCTTC.

Only one count was recorded for this clone. The chain's CDR3 is CASSLWGHLVGEKLFF. CDR3 coding DNA: TGTGCCAGCAGTTTATGGGGACACCTTGTAGGGGAAAAACTGTTTTTT. The chain combines TRBV28 with TRBJ1-4; D perhaps matches TRBD1 (6 bases). Per germline, CDR1 MDHEN and CDR2 SYDVKM. The CDR3 runs to 16 residues. Trimming removed 0 bases from V and 8 bases from J, with 16 bases in between.

The gene calls are TRBV6-5 and TRBJ1-2; D uncertain. With 2 bases removed from V and 2 bases from J, the gap between germline ends came to 15 bases. Germline CDR1 reads MNHEY; CDR2 reads SVGAGI. The CDR3 has 16 residues. CDR3 DNA sequence: TGTGCCAGCAGTTACAGACGGACGGTTGGGAACTATGGCTACACCTTC. As protein: CASSYRRTVGNYGYTF.

This sequence joins TRBV19 and TRBJ2-1; 10 bases map to TRBD2. CDR3 length equals 15 residues. J lost 8 bases, V lost 1 base, and 5 bases had no gene match. Germline CDR1 is LNHDA and CDR2 is SQIVND (reference sequence). DNA for the CDR3: TGTGCCAGTAGTATAGCTAGCGGGAGAGACTATGAGCAGTTCTTC. Translated, it gives CASSIASGRDYEQFF.

V gene TRBV10-1 combines with J gene TRBJ1-1, with D possibly matching TRBD1 (6 bases). CDR1 is WNHNN and CDR2 is SYGVQD in the germline V gene (reference sequence). This CDR3 comprises 13 residues. V was cut by 6 bases and J by 4 bases, with 12 bases left in between. CDR3 sequence reads: CASREGGSTEAFF. As DNA, the CDR3 is TGCGCCAGCAGGGAGGGGGGTAGCACTGAAGCTTTCTTT.

This clone was observed once. The rearrangement joins TRBV9 to TRBJ1-4, with D possibly matching TRBD1 (5 bases). Between the trimmed V and J ends, which lost 10 bases and 6 bases, there was a span of 16 bases. Germline V CDR1 and CDR2: SGDLS, YYNGEE. The CDR3 runs to 13 residues. The CDR3 region is CASAAGPYEKLFF. The CDR3 nucleotides are TGTGCCTCCGCGGCAGGGCCCTATGAAAAACTGTTTTTT.

In this sample, this clone turned up once. The chain couples TRBV5-4 to TRBJ2-7; 7 bases are a match to TRBD1. This CDR3 region has 15 residues. Losses at the gene ends were 5 bases for V and 0 bases for J; bases not matched to a gene: 8. Germline lookup yields CDR1 SGHNT and CDR2 YYREEE (reference sequence). CDR3 coding DNA: TGTGCCAGCAGGTTACCGGGACAGAACTCCTACGAGCAGTACTTC. Its protein is CASRLPGQNSYEQYF.

The chain carries TRBV18 and TRBJ2-1; D may match TRBD1 or TRBD2 (6 bases each). Trimming took off 0 bases at V and 0 bases at J, with 12 bases between the two ends. Germline V gene lookup returns CDR1 KGHSH and CDR2 LQKENI. This CDR3 contains 17 residues. The DNA of the CDR3 is TGTGCCAGCTCACCACCGAGGGGGGCCTCCTCCTACAATGAGCAGTTCTTC. This gives the protein CASSPPRGASSYNEQFF. The complete variable domain, with remaining parts taken from reference TRBV18 and TRBJ2-1, reads NAGVMQNPRHLVRRRGQEARLRCSPMKGHSHVYWYRQLPEEGLKFMVYLQKENIIDESGMPKERFSAEFPKEGPSILRIQQVVRGDSAAYFCASSPPRGASSYNEQFFGPGTRLTVL.

This sequence joins TRBV6-1 and TRBJ2-7; no clear D gene. The CDR3 consists of 15 residues. The germline V gene encodes CDR1 MNHNS and CDR2 SASEGT. The V and J ends lost 2 bases and 6 bases respectively, with 17 bases between them. DNA of the CDR3: TGTGCCAGCAGTGAATTGGGGTTGGGGAATGGCGAGCAGTACTTC. It is translated as CASSELGLGNGEQYF.

This chain connects TRBV28 to TRBJ2-3, with 13 nucleotides matching TRBD2. Looked up from germline, CDR1 is MDHEN and CDR2 is SYDVKM. Germline trimming cut 6 bases from V and 4 bases from J; bases unmatched to any gene: 10. The CDR3 is 17 residues long. CDR3 coding DNA: TGTGCCAGCAGACCCCCAGGACTAGCGGGAGTTTCAGATACGCAGTATTTT. Translating it yields CASRPPGLAGVSDTQYF. Filled out from reference TRBV28 and TRBJ2-3, the complete variable domain reads DVKVTQSSRYLVKRTGEKVFLECVQDMDHENMFWYRQDPGLGLRLIYFSYDVKMKEKGDIPEGYSVSREKKERFSLILESASTNQTSMYLCASRPPGLAGVSDTQYFGPGTRLTVL.

Only one count was recorded for this clone. J is TRBJ2-5 and V is TRBV10-3, with 11 bases identical to TRBD2. CDR3 length: 15 amino acids. Germline CDR1 and CDR2: ENHRY and SYGVKD. V lost 0 bases, J lost 5 bases, and 2 bases stayed unmatched. The CDR3 loop reads CAISESGTSGETQYF. CDR3 DNA sequence: TGTGCCATCAGTGAGTCCGGGACTAGCGGTGAGACCCAGTACTTC.

This chain uses TRBV4-1 with TRBJ2-2; 11 bases map to TRBD2. Trimming cost V 4 bases and J 1 base; bases outside gene matches: 2. CDR3 length: 16 amino acids. Germline loops: CDR1 MGHRA, CDR2 YSYEKL. CDR3 in amino acids: CASSRGLAGNTGELFF. CDR3 nucleotide sequence: TGCGCCAGCAGCCGAGGACTAGCGGGGAACACCGGGGAGCTGTTTTTT.

The chain couples TRBV5-1 to TRBJ2-2, with 9 bases identical to TRBD1. The CDR3 sequence is 17 residues long. V lost 4 bases and J lost 3; bases outside the gene matches: 10. Germline assignment: CDR1 SGHRS and CDR2 YFSETQ. The chain's CDR3 is CASSLATGGLDTGELFF. In DNA, the CDR3 is TGCGCCAGCAGCCTGGCAACAGGGGGCCTGGACACCGGGGAGCTGTTTTTT.

This clone was detected only once. The chain carries TRBV6-5 and TRBJ1-1; D ambiguous. CDR3 length equals 14 residues. The germline V gene has CDR1 MNHEY and CDR2 SVGAGI. V lost 6 bases and J lost 0, with 11 bases in between. DNA for the CDR3: TGTGCCAGCAGACTGGAAATCATGAACACTGAAGCTTTCTTT. Residues: CASRLEIMNTEAFF.